Listed here is a single T cell receptor (beta chain). The CDR3 covers 16 residues. The ends lost 4 bases at V and 1 base at J; junction bases unmatched: 8. CDR1 and CDR2 (germline): MGHRA, YSYEKL. This sample stems from a study of blood T cell repertoires in COVID-19. Study-wide background: Italy, Spain and the United States were the sources of the convalescent and acute COVID-19 samples. The analysed material was cDNA or gDNA that came from T cells, B-cell-depleted T cells, or PBMCs.

Authors' processing steps: Estimates of nucleated cell counts were drawn from the amplification of reference gene primers. Sequencing used immunoSEQ multiplex PCR; TCRdb keeps in-frame clones, though not all of them. V and J calls and clone size are as listed in that table; D and trimming were resolved from the DNA. This table has about 50,000 clones, over 90% appearing once. The sequencing input was peripheral blood. J is TRBJ1-1 and V is TRBV4-1; 8 nucleotides agree with TRBD1. The TCR comes from a middle-aged man with active COVID-19. The chain's CDR3 is CASSPWAGTGNTEAFF. The CDR3 region has the DNA TGCGCCAGCAGCCCCTGGGCCGGGACAGGGAACACTGAAGCTTTCTTT.